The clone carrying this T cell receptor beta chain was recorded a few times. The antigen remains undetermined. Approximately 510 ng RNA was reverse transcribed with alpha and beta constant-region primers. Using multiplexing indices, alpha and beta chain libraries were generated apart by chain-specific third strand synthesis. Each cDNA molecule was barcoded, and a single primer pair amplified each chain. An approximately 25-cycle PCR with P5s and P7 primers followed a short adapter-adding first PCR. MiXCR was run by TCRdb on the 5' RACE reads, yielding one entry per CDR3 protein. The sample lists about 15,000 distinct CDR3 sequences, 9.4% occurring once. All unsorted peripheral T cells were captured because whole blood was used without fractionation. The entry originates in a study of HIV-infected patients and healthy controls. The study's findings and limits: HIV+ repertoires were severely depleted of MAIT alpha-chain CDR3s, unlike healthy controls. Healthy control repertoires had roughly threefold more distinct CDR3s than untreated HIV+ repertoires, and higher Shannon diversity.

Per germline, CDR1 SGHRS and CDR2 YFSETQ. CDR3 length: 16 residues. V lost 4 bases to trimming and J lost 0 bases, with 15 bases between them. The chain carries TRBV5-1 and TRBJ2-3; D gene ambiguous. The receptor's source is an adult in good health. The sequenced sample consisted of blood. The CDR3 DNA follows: TGCGCCAGCAGCCCGTCAGTGACCCCTAGCACAGATACGCAGTATTTT. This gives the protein CASSPSVTPSTDTQYF.